This entry is about one T cell receptor (beta chain). This clonotype was seen more than once but under ten times. Its cognate antigen has yet to be identified. The sample holds no much larger clone one base away, and base qualities are not on file. Including cysteine and phenylalanine, the CDR3 has 16 amino acids. Here the CDR3 DNA is all that survives: 48 bases in frame from base 1. The germline V gene sets CDR1 to SGHVS and CDR2 to FNYEAQ. V lost 5 bases and J lost 0 bases; the stretch between them is 14 bases long. The time point label here, explained by the study, means: persistent/refractory GD, antithyroid drugs over 5 years with positive TRAb. For both TCR sequencing and RNA sequencing, RNA was extracted from PBMCs using TRIzol. The diagnosis of Graves' disease was made according to American Thyroid Association guidelines. The patients came from an endocrinology department in Xi'an, China. Each patient gave approximately 10 milliliters of peripheral blood, collected in an EDTA anticoagulant tube. PBMCs were isolated by Ficoll Paque Plus density gradient separation without further T cell sorting. RNA quality was checked with an Agilent 2100 Bioanalyzer and agarose gel, and concentration with a NanoDrop 2000.

These data are taken from a study of regulatory T cells in long-lasting Graves disease (dated by TCRdb to the early 2020s). Broadly, across the study: To count as having persistent Graves' disease, a patient had to have received antithyroid drug treatment for over 5 years with TSH receptor autoantibodies remaining persistently positive. This study used TCR sequencing and RNA sequencing of peripheral blood to compare persistent Graves' disease patients against newly diagnosed Graves' disease patients. The study was conducted in China and was registered as a clinical trial. A total of 35 or so samples were covered by TCR sequencing, comprising around 13 persistent and roughly 20 newly diagnosed Graves' disease patients. On average, persistent Graves' disease patients in the clinical cohort had been on antithyroid drugs for around ten years.

The library was produced with multiplex PCR. This sample was sequenced with an Illumina HiSeq 4000. CDR3 regions were amplified by Arm-PCR with iRepertoire HTBI primers to construct TCR beta libraries. Gel purification was performed on PCR products prior to sequencing. The study's own analysis went as follows. Gene usage analysis of CDR3 amino acid clonotypes relied on the 55 to 80 TRBV and 14 TRBJ segments identified across samples. Filtered high-quality paired reads were merged into contigs using COPE and FqMerger. BLAST was used to align contigs to IMGT TRBV, TRBD and TRBJ reference genes, with CDR3 defined following IMGT. Any clonotype with a frequency above 0.1% was counted as a highly expanded clone. Repertoire diversity was measured by Shannon entropy, and V-J evenness by the Gini coefficient. Public clonotypes were defined as clonotypes shared by more than one individual. TCRdb reworked the public reads: Q25 trimming with fastp, MiXCR clone assembly, productive beta chains retained. Identical CDR3 protein sequences are pooled into one entry, listed with their most common genes and DNA. The V and J calls and clone size come from TCRdb's table, not from the authors' own analysis. This sample lists 400,000 to 450,000 distinct CDR3 sequences; roughly a quarter were detected once. The ten largest clones add up to approximately 28% of the sample.

Broad study findings and their caveats: TRBV28, TRBJ1-2 and TRBJ2-5 were preferentially used in persistent disease, while TRBV20-1 and TRBJ2-1 were favored in newly diagnosed disease. Only the TCR beta chain was sequenced and analyzed. As a limitation, the authors acknowledged that the small sample size may reduce accuracy. Patients with persistent disease shared more public clonotypes (roughly 2,900) than newly diagnosed patients did (more than 900). Persistent Graves' disease patients showed lower TCR Shannon entropy and fewer highly expanded clones than newly diagnosed patients, suggesting clonal expansion. Because the primary lesion, thyroid tissue, could not be accessed, the study looked at peripheral blood alone.

The material sequenced was peripheral blood mononuclear cells (PBMCs), taken when the disease was refractory, from a patient treated with antithyroid drugs. This TCR was sampled from a female donor with Graves disease. The chain is encoded by TRBV7-6 joined to TRBJ1-3, with an unclear D gene assignment. The nucleotide sequence reads as follows: TGTGCCAGCAGCCCAACTCCTGGGTTCTCTGGAAACACCATATATTTT. This is translated as CASSPTPGFSGNTIYF.